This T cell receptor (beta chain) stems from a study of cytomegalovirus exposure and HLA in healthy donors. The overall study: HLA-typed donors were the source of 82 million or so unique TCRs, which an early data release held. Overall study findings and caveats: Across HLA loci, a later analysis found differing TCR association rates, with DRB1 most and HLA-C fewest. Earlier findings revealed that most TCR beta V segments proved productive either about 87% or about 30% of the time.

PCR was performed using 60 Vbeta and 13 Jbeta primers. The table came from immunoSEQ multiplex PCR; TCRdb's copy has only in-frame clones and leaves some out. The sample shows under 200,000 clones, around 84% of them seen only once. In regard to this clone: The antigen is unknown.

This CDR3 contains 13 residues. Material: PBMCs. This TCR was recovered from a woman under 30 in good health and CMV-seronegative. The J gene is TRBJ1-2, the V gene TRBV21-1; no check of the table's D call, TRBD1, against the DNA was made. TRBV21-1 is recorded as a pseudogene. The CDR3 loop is CASNADRTYGYTF. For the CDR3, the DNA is TGTGCCAGCAACGCCGACAGGACCTATGGCTACACCTTC.